This T cell receptor (beta chain) was captured in a study of control samples from healthy donors and cancer patients. Concerning this clone: Other DNA variants within this sample encode the same CDR3.

Trimming pared 3 bases from V and 1 base from J, leaving 4 bases between. CDR1 is KGHSH, CDR2 LQKENI, per germline. The CDR3 loop spans 13 amino acids. TCRdb's table, derived via immunoSEQ multiplex PCR, lists solely in-frame clones and lacks some. The table lists about 71,000 clones, approximately 89% of them singletons. The rearrangement links TRBV18 to TRBJ1-5; D ambiguous. The specimen was PBMCs. The sequence derives from a man aged 55 to 70 with lung cancer. The CDR3 nucleotides read TGTGCCAGCTCACCGGGCAGCAATCAGCCCCAGCATTTT. Protein: CASSPGSNQPQHF.